Shown below are 16 T cell receptor beta chains from a single sample sequenced in a study of T-cell reconstitution after alpha-beta-depleted transplantation in children. TCRbeta library construction was performed incorporating unique molecular identifiers. TCRdb re-derived calls from the PCR reads in MiXCR, one entry per CDR3 protein. Of around 190,000 distinct CDR3 sequences listed, approximately 6.9% are singletons. The specimen comprised PBMCs, sampled before TCRalphabeta/CD19-depleted stem cell transplant. The source of these receptors is a boy younger than 10 with acute lymphoblastic leukemia, due to receive a stem cell transplant.

This clonotype was counted a few times. CDR3 DNA sequence: TGTGCCAGCAGCTCTGGGGTCGGGACAGGGGGCAGAAATGAGCAGTTCTTC. It is translated as CASSSGVGTGGRNEQFF. This rearrangement joins TRBV7-1 to TRBJ2-1; 12 nucleotides line up with TRBD1. TRBV7-1 is given ORF status, its function remaining uncertain. Germline trimming cut 3 bases from V and 7 bases from J; bases unmatched to any gene: 10. The CDR3 length is 17 residues.

This clonotype was counted only a few times. The rearrangement uses TRBV28 and TRBJ2-7, with TRBD2 matching over 9 bases. The J segment lost 3 bases and the V segment lost 3 bases, leaving 6 bases of the junction unmatched. The CDR3 totals 15 residues. The germline V gene has CDR1 MDHEN and CDR2 SYDVKM. This CDR3 is CASSLGREGSYEQYF. As DNA, the CDR3 is TGTGCCAGCAGTTTGGGGCGGGAGGGCAGCTACGAGCAGTACTTC.

This clonotype was picked up a small number of times. The chain joins TRBV12-3 or TRBV12-4 to TRBJ2-7, with D perhaps TRBD1 or TRBD2 (5 bases each). This CDR3 is 13 amino acids long. The V end was cut by 6 bases, the J end by 9 bases, with 18 bases between. As DNA, the CDR3 is TGTGCCAGCAGCCTGGGGGTTGGGCGAGTGCAGTACTTC. Translating it yields CASSLGVGRVQYF.

This clonotype was seen a few times. V and J are TRBV20-1 and TRBJ2-5, with a possible D match to TRBD2 (5 bases). Germline V lookup: CDR1 DFQATT, CDR2 SNEGSKA (reference sequence). V gave up 8 bases and J gave up 3 bases, with 16 bases separating them. The CDR3 totals 13 residues. The CDR3 protein is CSCMRAPEETQYF. Written as DNA, the CDR3 is TGCAGTTGTATGCGGGCTCCAGAAGAGACCCAGTACTTC.

Many counts were recorded for this clonotype. V gene TRBV29-1 combines with J gene TRBJ1-2; no clear D gene. The CDR3 totals 11 residues. The V end was cut by 2 bases, the J end by 5 bases, with 6 bases between. CDR1 and CDR2 from the germline V gene are SQVTM and ANQGSEA. CDR3 in amino acids: CSVERAYGYTF. The CDR3 DNA reads TGCAGCGTTGAACGGGCTTATGGCTACACCTTC.

This clonotype was detected ten times or more. The J gene is TRBJ2-2, the V gene TRBV2; D possibly corresponds to TRBD1 (5 bases). Trimming shortened V by 7 bases and J by 1 base, and 10 bases separated the two germline ends. Germline loops: CDR1 SNHLY, CDR2 FYNNEI. The CDR3 has 14 residues. This CDR3 is CASKGAVNTGELFF. CDR3 bases: TGTGCCAGCAAAGGGGCGGTGAACACCGGGGAGCTGTTTTTT.

This clonotype came up many times. V gene TRBV20-1 combines with J gene TRBJ2-2; 10 bases are shared with TRBD2. The V gene's germline CDR1 is DFQATT and CDR2 SNEGSKA (reference sequence). The CDR3 runs 16 residues. V lost 2 bases and J lost 1; bases outside the gene matches: 4. In nucleotides, the CDR3 is TGCAGTGCTAGATCACCTAGCGGGGGGAACACCGGGGAGCTGTTTTTT. Protein: CSARSPSGGNTGELFF.

This clonotype was counted at least ten times. CDR3 protein: CASSYSKPSSSYNEQFF. DNA of the CDR3: TGTGCCAGCAGTTACTCGAAGCCTTCGAGCTCCTACAATGAGCAGTTCTTC. The chain links TRBV6-2 or TRBV6-3 to TRBJ2-1, with D hard to call. Germline assignment: CDR1 MNHEY and CDR2 SVGEGT. The V end was cut by 0 bases, the J end by 0 bases, with 12 bases between. The CDR3 has 17 residues.

This clonotype was counted only a few times. This chain uses TRBV15 with TRBJ2-7, with a weak D call TRBD2 (5 bases). Germline CDR1 reads LNHNV; CDR2 reads YYDKDF (reference sequence). This CDR3 has 17 amino acids. V was pared by 5 bases and J by 6 bases, with 26 bases between. CDR3 sequence: CATSRGRAIPSTLEQYF. CDR3 in DNA: TGTGCCACCAGCCGCGGGCGGGCGATACCCTCTACCCTCGAGCAGTACTTC.

The chain recombines TRBV5-6 with TRBJ2-1; 7 bases match TRBD1. Germline V gene data show CDR1 as SGHDT and CDR2 as YYEEEE. The V gene end was trimmed by 1 base and the J gene end by 6 bases; junction bases not matched to a gene: 7. This CDR3 region has 15 residues. The CDR3 loop reads CASSLFDRARNEQFF. As DNA, the CDR3 is TGTGCCAGCAGCTTGTTTGACAGGGCGCGCAATGAGCAGTTCTTC.

The chain couples TRBV4-2 to TRBJ2-7; D remains ambiguous. With 8 bases removed from V and 2 bases from J, the gap between germline ends came to 13 bases. The germline V gene encodes CDR1 LGHNA and CDR2 YNFKEQ. CDR3 size: 13 residues. The CDR3 DNA reads as TGTGCCAGCGGCCCTGGGCAGACCTACGAGCAGTACTTC. Residues: CASGPGQTYEQYF.

This clonotype was seen only a few times. The chain joins TRBV12-3 or TRBV12-4 to TRBJ1-5; D may be TRBD1 (5 bases). The CDR3 runs 14 residues. The V end lost 5 bases, the J end lost 3 bases, and 11 bases lay between the germline ends. CDR3 nucleotide sequence: TGTGCCAGCAGTCCGGGACTGCTCAATCAGCCCCAGCATTTT. This codes for CASSPGLLNQPQHF.

This clonotype appeared many times. This chain uses TRBV4-3 with TRBJ2-1, with D maybe TRBD1 (7 bases). Between the trimmed V and J ends, which lost 1 base and 7 bases, there was a span of 26 bases. This CDR3 spans 19 amino acids. CDR1 and CDR2 (germline): LGHNA, YSLEER. CDR3 amino acids: CASSQAFWLGSTGVNEQFF. The CDR3 DNA reads as TGCGCCAGCAGCCAAGCTTTCTGGCTCGGGAGCACAGGGGTAAATGAGCAGTTCTTC.

The chain combines TRBV5-1 with TRBJ1-1; D is unclear. Germline CDR1 SGHRS, CDR2 YFSETQ. This CDR3 comprises 14 residues. V was shortened by 0 bases and J by 1 base, with 7 bases between the two germline ends. The DNA for the CDR3 is TGCGCCAGCAGCTTGGGGGCAGAGAACACTGAAGCTTTCTTT. This codes for CASSLGAENTEAFF.

For this clonotype: A much larger clonotype is one base distant, so this may be a read error. The chain uses TRBV24-1 and TRBJ2-7, with D tentatively TRBD2 (5 bases). CDR1 is KGHDR and CDR2 is SFDVKD in the germline V gene. The CDR3 extends over 14 amino acids. CDR3 sequence: CATNDPLAPYEQYF. Here the CDR3 DNA reads TGTGCCACCAATGATCCCCTAGCCCCTTACGAGCAGTACTTC.

This clonotype was counted at least ten times. This chain joins TRBV20-1 and TRBJ2-1; perhaps TRBD1 as D (8 bases). The V and J ends lost 8 bases and 3 bases respectively, with 17 bases between them. Germline lookup yields CDR1 DFQATT and CDR2 SNEGSKA (reference sequence). The CDR3 has 14 residues. The CDR3 DNA follows: TGCAGTCCAGGGGGCGGGAGATTCTACAATGAGCAGTTCTTC. Translating it yields CSPGGGRFYNEQFF.